This T cell receptor beta chain derives from a study of T cell changes during pregnancy in multiple sclerosis. Germline V lookup: CDR1 SGHAT, CDR2 FQNNGV. Trimming took 5 bases from V and 1 from J; bases not matched to a gene: 11. This CDR3 region has 19 residues. This table comes from immunoSEQ multiplex PCR, and its TCRdb copy is limited to in-frame clones, with some not included. This table holds around 71,000 clones, over 85% found once. The receptor's source is a female donor with multiple sclerosis, enrolled in a pregnancy study. The sample in question was peripheral blood, obtained in the third trimester of pregnancy. This chain links TRBV11-2 with TRBJ2-1, with 13 bases identical to TRBD2. The CDR3 here is CASSPTSGRGSQSYNEQFF. The CDR3 region has the DNA TGTGCCAGCAGCCCAACTAGCGGGAGGGGAAGCCAGTCCTACAATGAGCAGTTCTTC.